This T cell receptor beta chain emerged from a study of T cells after yellow fever vaccination (dated by TCRdb to about 2019). In terms of the full investigation: Libraries from fractions with low cell numbers were prepared with the SMART-Seq v4 Ultra Low Input RNA kit. To track T-cell clones before and after primary and booster YFV17D yellow fever vaccination, bulk TCR alpha and beta repertoires were sequenced longitudinally. Two healthy male donors, one aged 18 to 30 and one aged 30 to 40 years, made up the cohort. Blood was collected at multiple timepoints before and after primary and secondary immunization, and bulk PBMC replicates and cell subsets were isolated. Broader findings and caveats from the paper: After the booster, most of the clones that had expanded following primary vaccination were detected again (about 95% of CD4 and 80% to 90% of CD8), which suggests that memory was broadly maintained. Because the study included only a couple of donors, the extent to which the findings can be generalized is limited. A small fraction of clonotypes showed up in both the CD4 and CD8 compartments, probably as a result of convergent recombination. Because abundant contaminating clonotypes from the bulk population could be contained in FACS-sorted repertoires, computational filtering was required. Compared with the primary T-cell response, the secondary T-cell response was weaker but faster, peaking on day 5 rather than day 15.

As concerns this clonotype: Its antigen is still unknown. Qualities for individual bases were not recorded, and no much larger clone is one base off.

TCR cDNA was made using 5'RACE template switching, a step that added a universal primer site and unique molecular identifiers. Priming for cDNA synthesis came from both the TCR alpha and TCR beta constant segments. Two PCR steps were used to amplify libraries, with sample barcodes and sequencing adapters being added in the second step. Libraries were sequenced on Illumina HiSeq 2500 (2x100 bp) or NovaSeq (2x150 bp). On the authors' methods: MIGEC was used to demultiplex reads and collapse the reads into UMI consensus sequences, and MiXCR was used for V(D)J alignment. Vaccine-responding clonotypes were defined with edgeR using replicate PBMC samples, requiring FDR below 0.01 and a log2 fold change above 5 up to day 15. Bulk clonotypes were assigned CD4 or CD8 identity according to which sequenced CD4 or CD8 repertoire held them at higher abundance. TCRdb passed the public sequencing reads through fastp at Q25 and MiXCR, retaining productive beta sequences. Entries are consolidated by CDR3 protein sequence, retaining the most common genes and DNA. Clone size and V and J calls follow TCRdb, not the original study. For this sample the table gives nearly 350,000 distinct CDR3 sequences, of which approximately 8% were detected only once. 17% of the sample is held by the ten biggest clonotypes.

The treatment or condition tag for this specimen amounts to: live attenuated yellow fever vaccine strain. Two biological replicates of bulk PBMCs were collected at each blood-draw timepoint. PBMCs were isolated from peripheral blood using a standard Ficoll-Paque protocol. TriZol was used to extract RNA from bulk PBMCs, from CD4 and CD8 fractions, and from dextramer-positive and dextramer-negative fractions. Here the sequenced sample was PBMCs, taken about 41 days after the first yellow fever vaccination. This clonotype was sampled from a man between 18 and 35 years old who received the YFV17D yellow fever vaccine.

The DNA sequence follows: TGTGCCAGCAGACATCCCGGGGGGCCGGGCTATGGCTACACCTTC. Its protein reads: CASRHPGGPGYGYTF. The chain is made from TRBV27 and TRBJ1-2, and the D gene may be TRBD1, 6 bases matching. CDR1 and CDR2, looked up from the germline V gene (reference sequence), are MNHEY and SMNVEV. From the cysteine through the phenylalanine, the CDR3 covers 15 amino acids. Just CDR3 DNA is preserved here, 45 bases in frame from base 1. V is shortened by 6 bases, J by 4 bases, and the region joining them spans 18 bases.